Below, 26 T cell receptor beta chains from the same sample are listed, as sequenced in a study of shared clonotypes between healthy human individuals. Sequencing used immunoSEQ multiplex PCR; TCRdb keeps in-frame clones, though not all of them. The sample shows around 510,000 clones, roughly four fifths of them seen only once. Sequencing was performed on PBMCs. The receptor source for this set is a woman in her 40s in good health. Some clones in this sample may be carry-over from other donors' samples.

This clone has a single count. The chain combines TRBV30 with TRBJ1-5; 10 bases match TRBD1. The germline V gene encodes CDR1 GTSNPN and CDR2 SVGIG (reference sequence). This CDR3 has 13 amino acids. V lost 4 bases to trimming and J lost 7 bases; unmatched junction nucleotides: 4. CDR3 DNA sequence: TGTGCCTGGACGGGGGACAGGGGCCAGCCCCAGCATTTT. This gives the protein CAWTGDRGQPQHF.

The CDR3 loop is CASSRESSYEQYF. The CDR3 DNA is TGTGCCAGCAGTCGGGAGTCATCCTACGAGCAGTACTTC. This chain joins TRBV6-5 and TRBJ2-7; a weak D match, TRBD2 (6 bases). Germline CDR1 reads MNHEY; CDR2 reads SVGAGI. The CDR3 length is 13 residues. The V and J ends lost 5 bases and 1 base respectively, with 9 bases between them.

The V call is TRBV19, the J call TRBJ1-5; tentative D call: TRBD1 (5 bases). V lost 8 bases, J lost 3 bases, and 20 bases lay in between. Germline assignment: CDR1 LNHDA and CDR2 SQIVND (reference sequence). The CDR3 extends over 16 amino acids. CDR3 amino acids: CASAIRGDLYNQPQHF. In DNA form, the CDR3 reads TGTGCCAGTGCCATTCGGGGGGACCTGTACAATCAGCCCCAGCATTTT.

This chain links TRBV4-3 with TRBJ2-2; no reliable D call. Germline CDR1 LGHNA, CDR2 YSLEER. Trimming removed 1 base from V and 2 bases from J, with 5 bases in between. The CDR3 has 14 amino acids. The CDR3 loop is CASSQVLNTGELFF. In nucleotides, the CDR3 is TGCGCCAGCAGCCAAGTTTTAAACACCGGGGAGCTGTTTTTT.

The gene calls are TRBV15 and TRBJ1-2, with 8 bases matching TRBD1. Trimming removed 3 bases from V and 3 bases from J; junction bases left unmatched: 6. Germline CDR1 is LNHNV and CDR2 is YYDKDF (reference sequence). The CDR3 totals 15 residues. Here the CDR3 reads CATSRDREWDYGYTF. CDR3 DNA sequence: TGTGCCACCAGCAGGGACAGGGAATGGGACTATGGCTACACCTTC.

This clone showed up just once. The rearrangement joins TRBV7-2 to TRBJ2-7; D is undetermined. This CDR3 is built from 14 residues. The V gene lost 2 bases and the J gene lost 2 bases, with 10 bases spanning the gap. Germline CDR1 SGHTA, CDR2 FQGNSA. The CDR3 DNA reads TGTGCCAGCAGCTTATCGGTTGCTGCCTACGAGCAGTACTTC. Protein sequence: CASSLSVAAYEQYF.

Notes on this clone: This probably arose from a read error, given a far larger clone one base away. The chain uses TRBV7-9 and TRBJ1-1; D is uncertain. The CDR3 contains 13 residues. The germline V and J ends were trimmed by 4 bases and 0 bases, with 6 bases remaining between them. Germline assignment: CDR1 SEHNR and CDR2 FQNEAQ (reference sequence). The CDR3 sequence is CASSSDMNTEAFF. The CDR3 nucleotides read TGTGCCAGCAGCTCAGACATGAACACTGAAGCTTTCTTT.

The J gene is TRBJ2-3, the V gene TRBV6-1; 10 bases fit TRBD1. The V and J ends lost 10 bases and 11 bases, in that order; junction bases with no gene match: 15. The CDR3 has 14 amino acids. Germline V gene sequence: CDR1 MNHNS, CDR2 SASEGT. CDR3 nucleotide sequence: TGTGCCACCCGGGACAGGGGCTCCTCTCCCGGGCAGTATTTT. The encoded protein is CATRDRGSSPGQYF.

This chain connects TRBV9 to TRBJ1-3; D is uncertain. The V gene's germline CDR1 is SGDLS and CDR2 YYNGEE. V was pared by 3 bases and J by 0 bases, with 16 bases between. The CDR3 is 17 residues long. For the CDR3, the DNA is TGTGCCAGCAGCGCCGGATATTTGGATTTCTCTGGAAACACCATATATTTT. Residues: CASSAGYLDFSGNTIYF.

V and J are TRBV29-1 and TRBJ2-7; D is unclear. Germline lookup yields CDR1 SQVTM and CDR2 ANQGSEA. With 5 bases removed from V and 4 bases from J, the gap between germline ends came to 9 bases. The CDR3 totals 11 residues. The CDR3: CSVLLKYEQYF. CDR3 DNA sequence: TGCAGCGTTCTCTTGAAATACGAGCAGTACTTC.

The CDR3: CASSAGQGVSEAFF. CDR3 nucleotides: TGTGCCAGCTCAGCGGGACAGGGGGTTTCTGAAGCTTTCTTT. The chain uses TRBV18 and TRBJ1-1; TRBD1 matches at 11 bases. Germline V gene sequence: CDR1 KGHSH, CDR2 LQKENI. After removal of 5 bases from V and 6 bases from J, the junction contained 5 bases not matched to a gene. The CDR3 spans 14 residues.

The V gene is TRBV28, the J gene TRBJ2-5; 9 bases agree with TRBD2. Per the germline V gene, CDR1 is MDHEN and CDR2 is SYDVKM. The CDR3 has 17 amino acids. J lost 5 bases, V lost 6 bases, and 16 bases had no gene match. The CDR3 DNA reads TGTGCCAGCAGCTCCCGGGGACTAGCCCCGGAGCAGGAGACCCAGTACTTC. Protein sequence: CASSSRGLAPEQETQYF. Using reference TRBV28 and TRBJ2-5 for the parts outside the CDR3, the full variable domain is DVKVTQSSRYLVKRTGEKVFLECVQDMDHENMFWYRQDPGLGLRLIYFSYDVKMKEKGDIPEGYSVSREKKERFSLILESASTNQTSMYLCASSSRGLAPEQETQYFGPGTRLLVL.

The chain employs TRBV7-2 and TRBJ2-2; 8 bases fit TRBD2. Germline CDR1 is SGHTA and CDR2 is FQGNSA. V was pared by 3 bases and J by 4 bases, with 4 bases of the junction left unmatched. CDR3 length: 15 residues. CDR3 DNA sequence: TGTGCCAGCAGCTTTTTAGCGGGAAGCACCGGGGAGCTGTTTTTT. Protein: CASSFLAGSTGELFF.

This clone came up a few times. The sample carries other DNA sequences with the same CDR3. The J gene is TRBJ2-2, the V gene TRBV7-7, with TRBD2 identical over 9 bases. CDR1 SSHAT and CDR2 FNYEAQ come from the germline V gene (reference sequence). The CDR3 sequence is 15 residues long. V shed 2 bases, J shed 5 bases, and the junction held 3 bases outside the gene matches. The CDR3 DNA reads TGTGCCAGCAGCTTACTTAGCGGGAGTACCGGGGAGCTGTTTTTT. Translated: CASSLLSGSTGELFF. The full variable domain, its missing parts supplied by reference TRBV7-7 and TRBJ2-2, is GAGVSQSPRYKVTKRGQDVTLRCDPISSHATLYWYQQALGQGPEFLTYFNYEAQPDKSGLPSDRFSAERPEGSISTLTIQRTEQRDSAMYRCASSLLSGSTGELFFGEGSRLTVL.

J is TRBJ1-1 and V is TRBV5-6; D not certain. Per the germline V gene, CDR1 is SGHDT and CDR2 is YYEEEE. CDR3 length equals 15 residues. V was trimmed by 4 bases and J by 2 bases, leaving 15 bases between them. CDR3 in amino acids: CASSTSRRRNTEAFF. CDR3 nucleotide sequence: TGTGCCAGCAGCACATCGAGACGGCGAAACACTGAAGCTTTCTTT.

In its sample, this clone was seen once. The J gene is TRBJ1-1, the V gene TRBV16, with D unresolved. The V gene's germline CDR1 is KGHSY and CDR2 FQNENV. The CDR3 extends over 14 amino acids. The germline V and J ends were trimmed by 2 bases and 1 base, with 8 bases remaining between them. CDR3 loop: CASSQHQGNTEAFF. The CDR3 DNA is TGTGCCAGCAGCCAACACCAAGGGAACACTGAAGCTTTCTTT.

This sequence joins TRBV5-4 and TRBJ2-3; TRBD2 is a possible D gene (6 bases). Germline lookup yields CDR1 SGHNT and CDR2 YYREEE (reference sequence). This CDR3 contains 16 residues. The ends were cut back, 4 bases at V and 3 bases at J, with 18 bases in the middle. CDR3 sequence: CASSPQEGLGTDTQYF. The DNA of the CDR3 is TGTGCCAGCAGCCCACAGGAGGGGCTCGGGACAGATACGCAGTATTTT.

The rearrangement joins TRBV6-6 to TRBJ2-7; unclear D gene. The CDR3 contains 12 residues. The germline CDR1 and CDR2 sequences are MNHNY and SVGAGI (reference sequence). Trimming removed 5 bases from V and 2 bases from J, with 7 bases in between. The CDR3 is CASSDPPYEQYF. CDR3 bases: TGTGCCAGCAGTGACCCCCCCTACGAGCAGTACTTC.

V is TRBV2 and J is TRBJ1-1; D may be TRBD1 (5 bases). From germline, CDR1 is SNHLY and CDR2 FYNNEI. CDR3 length equals 15 residues. Deletions cut 3 bases from V and 5 bases from J, with 16 bases between. CDR3 in amino acids: CASSDLGQGGTEAFF. DNA for the CDR3: TGTGCCAGCAGTGACCTAGGGCAGGGAGGGACTGAAGCTTTCTTT.

The V and J genes are TRBV28 and TRBJ2-7, with 8 bases aligning to TRBD1. Germline V CDR1 and CDR2: MDHEN, SYDVKM. V dropped 6 bases and J dropped 2; count of bases not matched to a gene: 9. There are 15 residues in the CDR3. The CDR3 reads CASREPGQATYEQYF. The CDR3 region has the DNA TGTGCCAGCAGAGAACCGGGACAGGCCACCTACGAGCAGTACTTC.

As for this clone: A much larger clonotype is one base distant, so this may be a read error. The gene calls are TRBV30 and TRBJ1-1; D is unclear. Looked up from germline, CDR1 is GTSNPN and CDR2 is SVGIG (reference sequence). The CDR3 length is 14 residues. CDR3 sequence reads: CAWSVTEMNTGALF. The CDR3 region has the DNA TGTGCCTGGAGTGTAACGGAGATGAACACTGGAGCTTTATTT.

CDR3 protein: CASSLWASGEIQFF. The CDR3 DNA reads as TGTGCCAGCAGCTTATGGGCTAGCGGGGAGATTCAGTTCTTC. The J gene is TRBJ2-1, the V gene TRBV7-2, with 9 bases matching TRBD2. The V segment lost 2 bases and the J segment 13 bases; nucleotides outside the gene matches: 9. CDR1 is SGHTA and CDR2 is FQGNSA in the germline V gene. The CDR3 consists of 14 residues.

In its sample, this clone was seen many times. The rearrangement links TRBV10-2 to TRBJ1-4; D not certain. V was clipped by 8 bases and J by 0 bases, with 7 bases between them. Germline V gene sequence: CDR1 WSHSY, CDR2 SAAADI. This CDR3 is 13 amino acids long. The CDR3 protein is CASPQSTNEKLFF. DNA for the CDR3: TGCGCCAGCCCGCAGTCAACTAATGAAAAACTGTTTTTT.

The chain is built from TRBV6-5 and TRBJ2-7; D perhaps matches TRBD1 (5 bases). CDR3 length: 13 residues. The V gene's germline CDR1 is MNHEY and CDR2 SVGAGI. V shed 7 bases and J shed 4 bases, with 14 bases lying between them. CDR3 DNA sequence: TGTGCCAGCAAAACCGCAACAGGATACGAGCAGTACTTC. It codes for CASKTATGYEQYF.

The V and J genes are TRBV9 and TRBJ2-5; tentatively, D is TRBD2 (5 bases). V lost 0 bases and J 5 bases, leaving 14 bases between the germline ends. Looked up from germline, CDR1 is SGDLS and CDR2 is YYNGEE. This CDR3 region has 15 residues. CDR3 DNA: TGTGCCAGCAGCGTAGGTGGCGCTAGAGGGGAGACCCAGTACTTC. It translates to CASSVGGARGETQYF.

The chain is built from TRBV5-1 and TRBJ2-7, with D perhaps matching TRBD1 or TRBD2 (5 bases each). Trimming shortened V by 1 base and J by 5 bases, and 10 bases separated the two germline ends. From germline, CDR1 is SGHRS and CDR2 YFSETQ. This CDR3 spans 13 amino acids. CDR3 loop: CASSLLVGDEQYF. DNA for the CDR3: TGCGCCAGCAGCTTGTTAGTGGGGGACGAGCAGTACTTC.